The count of the clone carrying this T cell receptor beta chain is one. This specimen comes from a study of T cell changes during pregnancy in multiple sclerosis. TCRdb keeps only in-frame clones here, not all; method: immunoSEQ multiplex PCR. The sample records approximately 72,000 clones, approximately 90% being singletons. The CDR3 is made up of 17 amino acids. Per the germline V gene, CDR1 is SGHVS and CDR2 is FQNEAQ. J was trimmed by 4 bases and V by 1 base; bases with no gene match: 11. The TCR comes from a female donor in good health, enrolled as a control in a pregnancy study. The specimen comprised peripheral blood, sampled in the first trimester of pregnancy. V and J are TRBV7-8 and TRBJ2-5, with TRBD1 identical over 8 bases. CDR3 loop: CASSLDRLDRARETQYF. As DNA, the CDR3 is TGTGCCAGCAGCTTAGATCGTTTGGACAGGGCGCGAGAGACCCAGTACTTC.